Below, one T cell receptor (beta chain) is given with its context. Antigen specificity is unknown. The data are from a study of CD8+CD57+ T cells in acquired aplastic anemia. Study overall: Sorted CD4+ and CD8+ cell DNA averaged approximately 3.2 ug. Healthy-donor CD4+ cells averaged approximately 11 million reads.

Germline CDR1 SNHLY, CDR2 FYNNEI. The CDR3 consists of 14 residues. V lost 0 bases to trimming and J lost 4 bases, with 9 bases between them. Findings and caveats of the study: CD8+ Simpson's diversity did not differ significantly between patients and controls. Patients shared under 30 CD8+ CDR3 sequences with controls.

It was genomic DNA that served as the template for profiling TCR beta VDJ and CDR3. TCRdb reprocessed the reads with MiXCR, giving one entry per CDR3 protein. The table shows about 62,000 distinct CDR3 sequences, with less than 65% occurring only once. This clonotype was sampled from a human donor in good health, serving as a control. Material: sorted CD4+, CD8+, or CD8+CD57+ T cells (not recorded which) from PBMCs. The chain uses TRBV2 and TRBJ2-5, with unresolved D. CDR3 nucleotide sequence: TGTGCCAGCAGTGAAGCAGGTCTGGGAGAGACCCAGTACTTC. This codes for CASSEAGLGETQYF.